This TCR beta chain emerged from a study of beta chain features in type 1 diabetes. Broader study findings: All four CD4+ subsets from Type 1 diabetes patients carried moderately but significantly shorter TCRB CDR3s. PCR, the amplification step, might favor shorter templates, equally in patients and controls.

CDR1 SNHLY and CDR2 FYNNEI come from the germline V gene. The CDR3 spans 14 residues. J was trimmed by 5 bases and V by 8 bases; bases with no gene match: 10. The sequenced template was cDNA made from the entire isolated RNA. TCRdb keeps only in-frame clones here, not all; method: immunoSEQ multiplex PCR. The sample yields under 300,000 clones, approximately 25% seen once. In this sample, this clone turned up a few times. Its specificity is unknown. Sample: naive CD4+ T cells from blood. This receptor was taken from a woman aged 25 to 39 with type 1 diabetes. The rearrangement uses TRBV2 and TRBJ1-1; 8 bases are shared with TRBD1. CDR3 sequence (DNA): TGTGCCAGCGCCTCCTCAGGGGGCCGGACTGAAGCTTTCTTT. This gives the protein CASASSGGRTEAFF.